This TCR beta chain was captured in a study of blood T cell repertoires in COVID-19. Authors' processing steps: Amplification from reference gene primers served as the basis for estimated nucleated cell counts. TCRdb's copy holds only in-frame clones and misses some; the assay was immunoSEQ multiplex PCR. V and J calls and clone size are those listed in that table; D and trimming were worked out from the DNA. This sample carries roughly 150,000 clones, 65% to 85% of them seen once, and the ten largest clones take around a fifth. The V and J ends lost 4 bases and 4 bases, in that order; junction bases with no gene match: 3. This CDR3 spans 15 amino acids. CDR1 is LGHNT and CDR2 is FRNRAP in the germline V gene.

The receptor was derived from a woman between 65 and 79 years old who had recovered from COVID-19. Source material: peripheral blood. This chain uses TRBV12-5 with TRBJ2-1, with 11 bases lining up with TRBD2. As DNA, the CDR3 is TGTGCTAGTGGTTCCGGGACTAGCGGATACAATGAGCAGTTCTTC. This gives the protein CASGSGTSGYNEQFF.